Below, 28 T cell receptor beta chains from the same sample are listed, as sequenced in a study of immune cell composition in non-small cell lung cancer. Only in-frame clones appear in the TCRdb table, and some are missing; sequencing was by immunoSEQ multiplex PCR. In the table there are under 9,000 clones, roughly 68% of which are singletons. Sequenced: lung tumor tissue. These receptors all come from a human donor with non-small cell lung cancer.

This clone has more than one count but fewer than ten. The CDR3 spells CASSQDPSVAGALSSTDTQYF. Here the CDR3 DNA reads TGTGCCAGCAGCCAAGATCCCTCCGTAGCGGGGGCCCTATCTAGCACAGATACGCAGTATTTT. J is TRBJ2-3 and V is TRBV4-2; TRBD2 matches 9 bases. V shed 0 bases and J 0 bases; nucleotides not matched to a gene: 16. The germline gives CDR1 LGHNA, CDR2 YNFKEQ. CDR3 size: 21 residues.

This sequence joins TRBV7-2 and TRBJ2-7; a possible D gene is TRBD1 (5 bases). In germline, CDR1 is SGHTA, CDR2 FQGNSA. This CDR3 spans 14 amino acids. V lost 5 bases and J lost 4, with 15 bases in between. This CDR3 reads CASSPFRVQYEQYF. DNA for the CDR3: TGTGCCAGCAGCCCATTCAGGGTCCAATACGAGCAGTACTTC.

This chain uses TRBV5-1 with TRBJ1-1; 8 positions match TRBD1. Germline CDR1 SGHRS, CDR2 YFSETQ. This CDR3 spans 16 amino acids. Germline trimming cut 3 bases from V and 0 bases from J; bases unmatched to any gene: 7. The CDR3 region has the DNA TGCGCCAGCAGCTACACAGGGGGGGTGCTGAACACTGAAGCTTTCTTT. It codes for CASSYTGGVLNTEAFF.

The V gene is TRBV7-3, the J gene TRBJ2-7; 7 bases map to TRBD2. V lost 3 bases and J lost 4; bases outside the gene matches: 3. This CDR3 has 13 amino acids. Germline V lookup: CDR1 SGHTA, CDR2 FQGTGA. CDR3 residues: CASSFKRGYEQYF. The CDR3 DNA follows: TGTGCCAGCAGCTTCAAGCGGGGATACGAGCAGTACTTC.

The chain couples TRBV4-2 to TRBJ2-1; 10 bases map to TRBD2. The CDR3 totals 18 residues. Germline lookup yields CDR1 LGHNA and CDR2 YNFKEQ. V was clipped by 0 bases and J by 4 bases; unmatched bases: 9. The CDR3 DNA is TGTGCCAGCAGCCAAGATGTGCTAGCGGGAGTCTTTTACAATGAGCAGTTCTTC. Translation gives CASSQDVLAGVFYNEQFF.

The chain has TRBV19 and TRBJ2-2, with a weak D call TRBD1 (5 bases). Trimming left V 3 bases short and J 6 bases short, with 11 bases between. The CDR3 totals 14 residues. Germline V lookup: CDR1 LNHDA, CDR2 SQIVND (reference sequence). Here the CDR3 DNA reads TGTGCCAGTAGTATGGGCAGGGCCTCCGGGGAGCTGTTTTTT. Translation: CASSMGRASGELFF.

CDR3 sequence reads: CASRGLAGFSADTQYF. Written as DNA, the CDR3 is TGCGCCAGCAGAGGCCTAGCGGGATTTAGCGCAGATACGCAGTATTTT. The chain employs TRBV5-1 and TRBJ2-3; 9 bases are shared with TRBD2. The CDR3 contains 16 residues. Trimming removed 5 bases from V and 4 bases from J; junction bases left unmatched: 11. The V gene's germline CDR1 is SGHRS and CDR2 YFSETQ.

Comment on this clone: One end of the junction varies from germline; a read error may be responsible. This chain uses TRBV5-3 with TRBJ2-7, with 9 bases that match TRBD2. TRBV5-3 is an ORF, with its function uncertain. This CDR3 has 15 residues. CDR3 loop: CASSSQLAGVYEQYF. CDR3 DNA sequence: TGTGCCAGCAGCTCCCAGTTAGCGGGAGTTTACGAGCAGTACTTC.

The chain has TRBV10-3 and TRBJ2-7, with D possibly matching TRBD2 (5 bases). CDR3 length: 15 amino acids. V was cut by 5 bases and J by 6 bases, with 20 bases left in between. CDR1 and CDR2 (germline): ENHRY, SYGVKD. CDR3 DNA: TGTGCCATCAGTCCTATTTTGGCCTCGAGCGGCGAGCAGTACTTC. It yields the protein CAISPILASSGEQYF.

The genes are TRBV30 and TRBJ1-5; D is unclear. This CDR3 is 12 amino acids long. Per the germline V gene, CDR1 is GTSNPN and CDR2 is SVGIG (reference sequence). V was clipped by 2 bases and J by 4 bases, with 6 bases between them. This CDR3 is CAWSRENQPQHF. For the CDR3, the DNA is TGTGCCTGGAGTCGAGAAAATCAGCCCCAGCATTTT.

The chain recombines TRBV11-2 with TRBJ2-1; 8 nucleotides line up with TRBD2. Losses at the gene ends were 5 bases for V and 7 bases for J; bases not matched to a gene: 4. Looked up from germline, CDR1 is SGHAT and CDR2 is FQNNGV. CDR3 length equals 13 residues. CDR3 region: CASSRSGSNEQFF. Written as DNA, the CDR3 is TGTGCCAGCAGCCGGAGCGGGAGTAATGAGCAGTTCTTC.

The V gene is TRBV30, the J gene TRBJ2-3; TRBD1 agrees at 7 bases. The CDR3 spans 15 residues. Looked up from germline, CDR1 is GTSNPN and CDR2 is SVGIG (reference sequence). Unmatched junction bases numbered 5, after V lost 0 bases and J lost 2 bases. The CDR3 loop is CAWSVGQGDTDTQYF. CDR3 sequence (DNA): TGTGCCTGGAGTGTAGGCCAGGGGGACACAGATACGCAGTATTTT.

The chain recombines TRBV28 with TRBJ2-5; TRBD2 is a possible D gene (7 bases). Trimming left V 2 bases short and J 6 bases short, with 13 bases between. CDR3 length: 14 residues. Germline values: CDR1 MDHEN, CDR2 SYDVKM. The DNA for the CDR3 is TGTGCCAGCAGTTTAACGGGGGGCGGAAAGACCCAGTACTTC. It codes for CASSLTGGGKTQYF.

The rearrangement links TRBV29-1 to TRBJ1-1, with unresolved D. The germline V and J ends were trimmed by 7 bases and 5 bases, with 17 bases remaining between them. Germline lookup yields CDR1 SQVTM and CDR2 ANQGSEA. This CDR3 is built from 13 residues. The CDR3 loop is CSAEGGIGTEAFF. The CDR3 DNA reads TGCAGCGCCGAAGGCGGGATTGGGACTGAAGCTTTCTTT.

Sample share makes this clone medium-sized. Sequence at one end of the junction differs from germline and may be a read error. This chain uses TRBV7-7 with TRBJ2-3, with 16 bases that match TRBD2. Germline V gene sequence: CDR1 SSHAT, CDR2 FNYEAQ (reference sequence). The CDR3 is 18 residues long. The CDR3 DNA is TGTGCTAGCAGCCCGGGACTAGCGGGGGGGCTCAGCACAGATACGCAGTATTTT. Translated: CASSPGLAGGLSTDTQYF.

The chain uses TRBV5-6 and TRBJ2-5, with TRBD1 matching 7 bases. J gave up 0 bases and V 2 bases, and 10 bases lay outside the gene matches. Looked up from germline, CDR1 is SGHDT and CDR2 is YYEEEE. The CDR3 totals 17 residues. This CDR3 reads CASSFRGGPTYQETQYF. The CDR3 DNA reads TGTGCCAGCAGCTTCAGAGGGGGCCCTACCTACCAAGAGACCCAGTACTTC.

V usage is TRBV19 and J usage is TRBJ1-5; weak D call: TRBD1 (6 bases). CDR3 length: 14 residues. CDR1 and CDR2 from the germline V gene are LNHDA and SQIVND (reference sequence). V was trimmed by 7 bases and J by 5 bases, leaving 15 bases between them. The CDR3 DNA reads as TGTGCCAGTACCAAGACAGGTTCCCATCAGCCCCAGCATTTT. Translation: CASTKTGSHQPQHF.

A single count supports this clone. This chain uses TRBV9 with TRBJ1-1, with a tentative D call TRBD1 (5 bases). The V end lost 6 bases, the J end lost 1 base, and 13 bases lay between the germline ends. The CDR3 is 14 residues long. Germline lookup yields CDR1 SGDLS and CDR2 YYNGEE. The CDR3 DNA is TGTGCCAGCACTAAAGGGGTCGGGAACACTGAAGCTTTCTTT. It encodes CASTKGVGNTEAFF.

V and J are TRBV7-6 and TRBJ2-2; 8 bases are shared with TRBD2. The CDR3 consists of 18 residues. The ends lost 1 base at V and 6 bases at J; junction bases unmatched: 13. Germline CDR1 is SGHVS and CDR2 is FNYEAQ. The CDR3 DNA is TGTGCCAGCAGCTTAGGGGGTCGGGGACTAGTCGGGTCCGGGGAGCTGTTTTTT. This encodes CASSLGGRGLVGSGELFF.

V gene TRBV6-5 combines with J gene TRBJ2-5, with D perhaps TRBD2 (5 bases). Trimming shortened V by 5 bases and J by 7 bases, and 20 bases separated the two germline ends. This CDR3 has 15 residues. Per the germline V gene, CDR1 is MNHEY and CDR2 is SVGAGI. The CDR3 here is CASSPSGRAGGTQYF. Written as DNA, the CDR3 is TGTGCCAGCAGTCCCAGCGGACGGGCAGGTGGGACCCAGTACTTC.

This clone was seen more than once but under ten times. This sequence joins TRBV11-2 and TRBJ2-1; TRBD2 matches 9 bases. V lost 5 bases and J lost 3; bases outside the gene matches: 5. There are 15 residues in the CDR3. Germline V CDR1 and CDR2: SGHAT, FQNNGV. The CDR3 coding sequence is TGTGCCAGCAGCCCGAGCGGGGGGCTCTACAATGAGCAGTTCTTC. Its translation: CASSPSGGLYNEQFF.

J is TRBJ1-2 and V is TRBV11-1; no definite D call. Germline V gene lookup returns CDR1 SGHAT and CDR2 FQDESV (reference sequence). The CDR3 runs to 14 residues. Trimming took off 2 bases at V and 4 bases at J, with 11 bases between the two ends. In nucleotides, the CDR3 is TGTGCCAGCAGCTTAACTCCCGGCGGCTATGGCTACACCTTC. Its protein is CASSLTPGGYGYTF.

The gene calls are TRBV7-9 and TRBJ2-7; 10 bases are a match to TRBD2. Per germline, CDR1 SEHNR and CDR2 FQNEAQ (reference sequence). After removal of 3 bases from V and 1 base from J, the junction contained 6 bases not matched to a gene. CDR3 length equals 16 residues. CDR3 sequence (DNA): TGTGCCAGCAGCTTGGGAGGGACTAGCGAATCCTACGAGCAGTACTTC. Protein: CASSLGGTSESYEQYF.

The chain is built from TRBV27 and TRBJ2-7, with 11 positions matching TRBD1. V trimming: 5 bases; J trimming: 9 bases; junction bases outside the gene matches: 15. Germline CDR1 is MNHEY and CDR2 is SMNVEV (reference sequence). CDR3 length: 16 amino acids. The CDR3 DNA sequence: TGTGCCAGCAGTACCACCGGGACAGGGGGGCCGAGGGGGCAGTACTTC. Its translation: CASSTTGTGGPRGQYF.

The CDR3 coding sequence is TGTGCCAGCAGCCCGGGGGAAGGGCGGGGGGCCGCAGATACGCAGTATTTT. Protein product: CASSPGEGRGAADTQYF. This chain uses TRBV2 with TRBJ2-3, with 8 bases that match TRBD2. Germline values: CDR1 SNHLY, CDR2 FYNNEI. V was pared by 6 bases and J by 4 bases, with 15 bases of the junction left unmatched. This CDR3 is 17 amino acids long.

The V and J genes are TRBV11-2 and TRBJ1-1, with no clear D. Germline loops: CDR1 SGHAT, CDR2 FQNNGV. The CDR3 has 13 residues. Trimming took 6 bases from V and 5 from J, leaving 13 bases between them. CDR3 amino acids: CASRGPRETEAFF. CDR3 bases: TGTGCCAGCAGGGGCCCGAGGGAAACTGAAGCTTTCTTT.

The chain has TRBV10-3 and TRBJ2-5; the match to TRBD1 covers 8 bases. Germline values: CDR1 ENHRY, CDR2 SYGVKD. V dropped 3 bases and J dropped 4; count of bases not matched to a gene: 4. CDR3 length: 14 amino acids. CDR3 nucleotides: TGTGCCATCAGTGACGGTACAGGGGGAGAGACCCAGTACTTC. It codes for CAISDGTGGETQYF.

V usage is TRBV11-2 and J usage is TRBJ2-5, with 11 positions matching TRBD2. CDR1 and CDR2 from the germline V gene are SGHAT and FQNNGV. The CDR3 is 17 amino acids. V gave up 1 base and J gave up 4 bases; unmatched junction bases: 8. CDR3 sequence: CASSLGELAGAGETQYF. CDR3 nucleotide sequence: TGTGCCAGCAGCTTAGGTGAACTAGCGGGAGCGGGAGAGACCCAGTACTTC.